Presented here are 10 T cell receptor beta chains from one specimen sequenced in a study of shared clonotypes between healthy human individuals. Naive CD8 isolation took CD45RO-negative cells positively selected for CCR7 and excluded terminally differentiated effector memory CD45RA+ cells. The assay was immunoSEQ multiplex PCR, and TCRdb's table has in-frame clones only and misses some. Of about 2 million clones listed, about 95% are singletons. Sequenced sample: naive CD8+ T cells sorted from blood. The receptors originated from a man in his late teens or twenties in good health.

This rearrangement joins TRBV15 to TRBJ2-5, with D perhaps assigned TRBD1 or TRBD2 (5 bases each). V lost 3 bases, J lost 5 bases, and 19 bases lay in between. The CDR3 length is 16 residues. Germline V gene sequence: CDR1 LNHNV, CDR2 YYDKDF (reference sequence). CDR3 sequence reads: CATSSADRDARETQYF. The CDR3 coding sequence is TGTGCCACCAGCAGTGCCGACCGGGACGCGAGGGAGACCCAGTACTTC. The full variable domain, its missing parts supplied by reference TRBV15 and TRBJ2-5, is DAMVIQNPRYQVTQFGKPVTLSCSQTLNHNVMYWYQQKSSQAPKLLFHYYDKDFNNEADTPDNFQSRRPNTSFCFLDIRSPGLGDTAMYLCATSSADRDARETQYFGPGTRLLVL.

The chain uses TRBV5-4 and TRBJ2-7; perhaps D is TRBD1 or TRBD2 (5 bases each). The CDR3 is 15 residues long. CDR1 is SGHNT and CDR2 is YYREEE in the germline V gene (reference sequence). Trimming left V 5 bases short and J 2 bases short, with 17 bases between. For the CDR3, the DNA is TGTGCCAGCAGTTTCCGGGGCCTTGGAACCTACGAGCAGTACTTC. The encoded protein is CASSFRGLGTYEQYF. The entire variable domain, with the rest obtained from reference TRBV5-4 and TRBJ2-7, is as follows: ETGVTQSPTHLIKTRGQQVTLRCSSQSGHNTVSWYQQALGQGPQFIFQYYREEENGRGNFPPRFSGLQFPNYSSELNVNALELDDSALYLCASSFRGLGTYEQYFGPGTRLTVT.

V and J are TRBV7-2 and TRBJ2-1; 11 bases align to TRBD2. The J segment lost 8 bases and the V segment lost 5 bases, leaving 8 bases of the junction unmatched. The CDR3 is 15 residues long. Germline-derived CDR1 and CDR2 are SGHTA and FQGNSA. Written as DNA, the CDR3 is TGTGCCAGCAGCACCGATAGCGGGAGGGCCGATGAGCAGTTCTTC. Its protein product is CASSTDSGRADEQFF.

This clone was seen once. The chain couples TRBV9 to TRBJ2-1; 7 positions agree with TRBD2. The V gene's germline CDR1 is SGDLS and CDR2 YYNGEE. Losses at the gene ends were 4 bases for V and 7 bases for J; bases not matched to a gene: 11. The CDR3 contains 15 residues. This CDR3 reads CASSPGLGVWNEQFF. In DNA form, the CDR3 reads TGTGCCAGCAGCCCTGGACTAGGGGTGTGGAATGAGCAGTTCTTC.

Regarding this clone: The same CDR3 can be traced to other DNA sequences in this sample. The chain couples TRBV5-6 to TRBJ2-1; weak D call: TRBD1 (5 bases). Deletions cut 3 bases from V and 4 bases from J, with 8 bases between. CDR3 length equals 13 residues. CDR1 and CDR2 (germline): SGHDT, YYEEEE. The CDR3 nucleotides are TGTGCCAGCAGCTCGGACACTTACAATGAGCAGTTCTTC. Protein product: CASSSDTYNEQFF.

As to this clone: Within the sample, other DNA sequences also encode this same CDR3. This rearrangement joins TRBV29-1 to TRBJ1-2; D not resolved. The V end lost 2 bases, the J end lost 3 bases, and 7 bases lay between the germline ends. Germline CDR1 and CDR2: SQVTM and ANQGSEA. The CDR3 covers 12 residues. The CDR3 DNA reads TGCAGCGTTGAATCCGTGGACTATGGCTACACCTTC. This sequence encodes CSVESVDYGYTF. The full variable domain, completed using reference TRBV29-1 and TRBJ1-2, is SAVISQKPSRDICQRGTSLTIQCQVDSQVTMMFWYRQQPGQSLTLIATANQGSEATYESGFVIDKFPISRPNLTFSTLTVSNMSPEDSSIYLCSVESVDYGYTFGSGTRLTVV.

This clone was detected once. The J gene is TRBJ1-4, the V gene TRBV7-9; 9 bases map to TRBD1. With 4 bases clipped from V and 7 bases from J, the junction kept 7 bases outside the gene matches. The CDR3 covers 15 residues. Per the germline V gene, CDR1 is SEHNR and CDR2 is FQNEAQ (reference sequence). The CDR3 region is CASSSPGQGGEKLFF. DNA for the CDR3: TGTGCCAGCAGCTCGCCGGGACAGGGCGGTGAAAAACTGTTTTTT.

The rearrangement joins TRBV9 to TRBJ2-1, with 9 bases identical to TRBD2. Germline assignment: CDR1 SGDLS and CDR2 YYNGEE. With V trimmed by 5 bases and J by 5 bases, 2 bases remained unmatched. The CDR3 is made up of 13 amino acids. In nucleotides, the CDR3 is TGTGCCAGCAGGACTAGCGGAAACAATGAGCAGTTCTTC. Protein sequence: CASRTSGNNEQFF. The complete variable domain, with remaining parts taken from reference TRBV9 and TRBJ2-1, reads DSGVTQTPKHLITATGQRVTLRCSPRSGDLSVYWYQQSLDQGLQFLIQYYNGEERAKGNILERFSAQQFPDLHSELNLSSLELGDSALYFCASRTSGNNEQFFGPGTRLTVL.

The chain couples TRBV2 to TRBJ2-5; 10 bases are a match to TRBD2. Germline V gene data show CDR1 as SNHLY and CDR2 as FYNNEI. The ends lost 1 base at V and 4 bases at J; junction bases unmatched: 12. The length of the CDR3 is 18 residues. CDR3 in amino acids: CASSEVPAGGPGLETQYF. The CDR3 DNA is TGTGCCAGCAGTGAAGTACCAGCGGGGGGGCCCGGTTTAGAGACCCAGTACTTC.

This chain joins TRBV5-4 and TRBJ2-3, with TRBD1 matching 7 bases. The trim removed 4 bases at V and 0 bases at J, leaving 14 bases unmatched. Germline CDR1 is SGHNT and CDR2 is YYREEE (reference sequence). The CDR3 consists of 18 residues. The CDR3 loop is CASSLPPDRKYSTDTQYF. Here the CDR3 DNA reads TGTGCCAGCAGCCTACCCCCGGACAGGAAGTATAGCACAGATACGCAGTATTTT.